These 27 T cell receptor beta chains originate from one sample sequenced in a study of shared clonotypes between healthy human individuals. The repertoire was sequenced with immunoSEQ multiplex PCR; TCRdb's copy has only in-frame clones and lacks some. The data hold 2.3 million or so clones, with just over 90% observed a single time. The sample was naive CD4+ T cells from PBMCs. Subset denoted: CD45RA+ positively selected. These receptors came from a man between 18 and 35 years old in good health. Some clones in this sample may be carry-over from other donors' samples.

Worth noting for this clone: Different DNA sequences within this sample yield the same CDR3. The V and J genes are TRBV5-1 and TRBJ2-7, with 7 bases matching TRBD1. CDR1 is SGHRS, CDR2 YFSETQ, per germline. The CDR3 spans 13 residues. J gave up 3 bases and V 4 bases, and 4 bases lay outside the gene matches. CDR3 DNA sequence: TGCGCCAGCAGCGTACGACAGGGCTACGAGCAGTACTTC. Its translation: CASSVRQGYEQYF.

V usage is TRBV27 and J usage is TRBJ2-7, with a weak D call TRBD2 (6 bases). From germline, CDR1 is MNHEY and CDR2 SMNVEV (reference sequence). Trimming stripped 5 bases from V and 2 bases from J, with 16 bases between. This CDR3 spans 15 amino acids. The CDR3 is CASSIPSGWPYEQYF. For the CDR3, the DNA is TGTGCCAGCAGTATCCCCAGCGGGTGGCCCTACGAGCAGTACTTC.

The CDR3 nucleotides read TGTGCCAGCAAAACGGCGGGAGGGAGGACAGATACGCAGTATTTT. This codes for CASKTAGGRTDTQYF. This chain connects TRBV7-6 to TRBJ2-3; the match to TRBD2 covers 9 bases. V was pared by 7 bases and J by 3 bases, with 8 bases of the junction left unmatched. Germline V gives CDR1 SGHVS, CDR2 FNYEAQ. The CDR3 is 15 residues long. Variable domain in full (rest from reference TRBV7-6 and TRBJ2-3): GAGVSQSPRYKVTKRGQDVALRCDPISGHVSLYWYRQALGQGPEFLTYFNYEAQQDKSGLPNDRFSAERPEGSISTLTIQRTEQRDSAMYRCASKTAGGRTDTQYFGPGTRLTVL.

V usage is TRBV6-6 and J usage is TRBJ2-7; D is uncertain. Germline lookup yields CDR1 MNHNY and CDR2 SVGAGI (reference sequence). The CDR3 length is 13 residues. V was clipped by 5 bases and J by 5 bases, with 13 bases between them. In DNA form, the CDR3 reads TGTGCCAGCAGTCGTAAGGGTTTCGACGAGCAGTACTTC. It yields the protein CASSRKGFDEQYF.

The CDR3 nucleotides are TGTGCCAGCAGTGAGGGAGGGGCCTCTAACTATGGCTACACCTTC. It specifies CASSEGGASNYGYTF. The genes are TRBV28 and TRBJ1-2; TRBD1 is a possible D gene (5 bases). The CDR3 extends over 15 amino acids. V shed 5 bases and J shed 0 bases, with 13 bases lying between them. The V gene's germline CDR1 is MDHEN and CDR2 SYDVKM.

The gene calls are TRBV19 and TRBJ1-1, with a possible D match to TRBD1 (6 bases). This CDR3 region has 13 residues. Per the germline V gene, CDR1 is LNHDA and CDR2 is SQIVND (reference sequence). The V end lost 6 bases, the J end lost 5 bases, and 13 bases lay between the germline ends. The CDR3 DNA follows: TGTGCCAGTAGACGGACAGACGGGACTGAAGCTTTCTTT. It yields the protein CASRRTDGTEAFF.

The rearrangement uses TRBV5-1 and TRBJ1-2; D is unclear. The ends were cut back, 0 bases at V and 8 bases at J, with 14 bases in the middle. The CDR3 sequence is 14 residues long. Germline V lookup: CDR1 SGHRS, CDR2 YFSETQ. CDR3 region: CASSLDPESRGYTF. The CDR3 DNA follows: TGCGCCAGCAGCTTGGACCCTGAGTCCCGCGGCTACACCTTC.

As for this clone: The sample contains more than one DNA sequence encoding this CDR3. The chain uses TRBV9 and TRBJ2-7; no firm D call. CDR1 and CDR2 (germline): SGDLS, YYNGEE. The V and J ends lost 3 bases and 0 bases respectively, with 13 bases between them. The CDR3 totals 15 residues. CDR3 nucleotides: TGTGCCAGCAGCGCCGACGGAACAGCCTCCTACGAGCAGTACTTC. Residues: CASSADGTASYEQYF.

V and J are TRBV5-5 and TRBJ2-3; D remains unclear. Trimming cost V 4 bases and J 0 bases, with 9 bases left between them. CDR3 size: 14 residues. The germline gives CDR1 SGHKS, CDR2 YYEKEE (reference sequence). Here the CDR3 reads CASSPRPSTDTQYF. The CDR3 region has the DNA TGTGCCAGCAGCCCGCGCCCCAGCACAGATACGCAGTATTTT.

This clone showed up just once. This chain connects TRBV29-1 to TRBJ2-1, with 11 nucleotides matching TRBD2. This CDR3 comprises 14 residues. V shed 6 bases, J shed 8 bases, and the junction held 9 bases outside the gene matches. Germline CDR1 is SQVTM and CDR2 is ANQGSEA. Here the CDR3 reads CSVLLAGVVYEQFF. The DNA of the CDR3 is TGCAGCGTATTACTAGCGGGAGTTGTTTATGAGCAGTTCTTC.

This chain joins TRBV15 and TRBJ2-7; D not certain. Germline V gene data show CDR1 as LNHNV and CDR2 as YYDKDF (reference sequence). The CDR3 sequence is 14 residues long. Trimming left V 0 bases short and J 4 bases short, with 10 bases between. The CDR3 loop is CATSREFIFYEQYF. CDR3 in DNA: TGTGCCACCAGCAGAGAATTTATATTTTACGAGCAGTACTTC.

A note on this clone: The same CDR3 is also encoded by other DNA sequences in this sample. The chain carries TRBV9 and TRBJ2-3; D call uncertain. Germline lookup yields CDR1 SGDLS and CDR2 YYNGEE. Trimming pared 0 bases from V and 0 bases from J, leaving 5 bases between. This CDR3 has 14 residues. Here the CDR3 reads CASSVGPSTDTQYF. CDR3 DNA sequence: TGTGCCAGCAGCGTAGGGCCTAGCACAGATACGCAGTATTTT.

The chain employs TRBV28 and TRBJ1-1; D is possibly TRBD1 (6 bases). The V end was cut by 4 bases, the J end by 3 bases, with 18 bases between. Germline V CDR1 and CDR2: MDHEN, SYDVKM. CDR3 length: 16 residues. This CDR3 reads CASSSVGQPWDTEAFF. CDR3 DNA sequence: TGTGCCAGCAGTTCCGTTGGACAGCCATGGGACACTGAAGCTTTCTTT.

The CDR3 sequence: CASSLDGPANEQFF. CDR3 in DNA: TGTGCCAGCAGCCTAGACGGACCCGCGAATGAGCAGTTCTTC. The rearrangement links TRBV7-6 to TRBJ2-1; D is unresolved. Trimming left V 5 bases short and J 7 bases short, with 15 bases between. In germline, CDR1 is SGHVS, CDR2 FNYEAQ. The CDR3 sequence is 14 residues long.

This rearrangement joins TRBV7-9 to TRBJ2-7; TRBD2 matches 10 bases. The ends lost 5 bases at V and 0 bases at J; junction bases unmatched: 16. The CDR3 extends over 19 amino acids. Germline-derived CDR1 and CDR2 are SEHNR and FQNEAQ (reference sequence). As DNA, the CDR3 is TGTGCCAGCAGCCCGCGGGTTAGCGGGAGGCACAGGAGCTCCTACGAGCAGTACTTC. Protein sequence: CASSPRVSGRHRSSYEQYF.

The CDR3 DNA is TGTGCCAGCAGCTTACAGGGGCTTGCCCTCTCCTACGAGCAGTACTTC. Translated, it gives CASSLQGLALSYEQYF. The chain combines TRBV13 with TRBJ2-7, with D perhaps TRBD1 (6 bases). CDR3 size: 16 residues. V was trimmed by 2 bases and J by 0 bases, leaving 14 bases between them. The germline gives CDR1 PRHDT, CDR2 FYEKMQ (reference sequence).

J is TRBJ1-1 and V is TRBV5-1; 7 bases agree with TRBD1. V lost 0 bases, J lost 0 bases, and 2 bases stayed unmatched. The CDR3 is 15 residues long. Germline-derived CDR1 and CDR2 are SGHRS and YFSETQ. The CDR3 DNA sequence: TGCGCCAGCAGCTTGGAGGGACAGTTGAACACTGAAGCTTTCTTT. Translated, it gives CASSLEGQLNTEAFF.

The V and J genes are TRBV5-5 and TRBJ1-1; the D gene is possibly TRBD1 (6 bases). The CDR3 spans 14 residues. CDR1 and CDR2 from the germline V gene are SGHKS and YYEKEE (reference sequence). The V gene lost 4 bases and the J gene lost 1 base, with 11 bases spanning the gap. Here the CDR3 DNA reads TGTGCCAGCAGCCAGGGACACCGGAACACTGAAGCTTTCTTT. Its translation is CASSQGHRNTEAFF.

This chain connects TRBV7-3 to TRBJ2-5; the match to TRBD1 covers 7 bases. V was pared by 5 bases and J by 3 bases, with 3 bases of the junction left unmatched. The CDR3 runs to 13 residues. The germline V gene encodes CDR1 SGHTA and CDR2 FQGTGA. The CDR3 bases are TGTGCCAGCAGCCTGACAGGGAAAGAGACCCAGTACTTC. Protein product: CASSLTGKETQYF.

The V gene is TRBV7-3, the J gene TRBJ2-3, with a weak D call TRBD2 (5 bases). Germline CDR1 reads SGHTA; CDR2 reads FQGTGA. V lost 2 bases to trimming and J lost 0 bases, with 24 bases between them. The CDR3 is made up of 20 amino acids. The CDR3 bases are TGTGCCAGCAGCTTACCCGCTTGGGCGACGCGGGCTTTTAGCACAGATACGCAGTATTTT. Amino acids: CASSLPAWATRAFSTDTQYF.

The rearrangement joins TRBV9 to TRBJ2-6; D not certain. Trimming cost V 3 bases and J 2 bases, with 12 bases left between them. Germline-derived CDR1 and CDR2 are SGDLS and YYNGEE. The CDR3 runs 16 residues. The CDR3 nucleotides read TGTGCCAGCAGCGCCCTGGCCATCCCTGGGGCCAACGTCCTGACTTTC. Its translation: CASSALAIPGANVLTF.

This rearrangement joins TRBV7-9 to TRBJ2-7, with 11 bases matching TRBD2. V was clipped by 4 bases and J by 6 bases; unmatched bases: 14. The CDR3 spans 17 residues. The V gene's germline CDR1 is SEHNR and CDR2 FQNEAQ (reference sequence). The CDR3 region is CASSSHLIAGGPSEQYF. The CDR3, as DNA: TGTGCCAGCAGCTCCCACCTAATAGCGGGAGGGCCTAGCGAGCAGTACTTC. Based on the CDR3 plus reference TRBV7-9 and TRBJ2-7, the full variable domain is DTGVSQNPRHKITKRGQNVTFRCDPISEHNRLYWYRQTLGQGPEFLTYFQNEAQLEKSRLLSDRFSAERPKGSFSTLEIQRTEQGDSAMYLCASSSHLIAGGPSEQYFGPGTRLTVT.

Written as DNA, the CDR3 is TGCGCCAGCAGTTTCGCTGTAGGCGGCACAGATACGCAGTATTTT. Its translation is CASSFAVGGTDTQYF. This rearrangement joins TRBV5-1 to TRBJ2-3; D is undetermined. V shed 5 bases and J shed 1 base, with 14 bases lying between them. CDR1 is SGHRS, CDR2 YFSETQ, per germline. This CDR3 is built from 15 residues.

The rearrangement links TRBV5-4 to TRBJ2-5, with D unclear. The CDR3 is made up of 13 amino acids. The V gene lost 6 bases and the J gene lost 5 bases, with 14 bases spanning the gap. Per the germline V gene, CDR1 is SGHNT and CDR2 is YYREEE (reference sequence). The DNA of the CDR3 is TGTGCCAGCACTTCCGGTGCCCTGGAGACCCAGTACTTC. This translates into CASTSGALETQYF.

CDR3 protein: CASSLIGLAGQETQYF. DNA for the CDR3: TGTGCCAGCAGCTTAATCGGCCTAGCGGGACAAGAGACCCAGTACTTC. J is TRBJ2-5 and V is TRBV7-9; TRBD2 aligns across 9 bases. The CDR3 has 16 residues. The V segment lost 2 bases and the J segment 2 bases; nucleotides outside the gene matches: 6. Looked up from germline, CDR1 is SEHNR and CDR2 is FQNEAQ (reference sequence). Supplemented by reference TRBV7-9 and TRBJ2-5, the full variable domain reads DTGVSQNPRHKITKRGQNVTFRCDPISEHNRLYWYRQTLGQGPEFLTYFQNEAQLEKSRLLSDRFSAERPKGSFSTLEIQRTEQGDSAMYLCASSLIGLAGQETQYFGPGTRLLVL.

This chain connects TRBV28 to TRBJ2-7; no definite D call. Germline assignment: CDR1 MDHEN and CDR2 SYDVKM. V was pared by 2 bases and J by 0 bases, with 14 bases between. The CDR3 extends over 16 amino acids. CDR3 loop: CASSLMTYRSSYEQYF. As DNA, the CDR3 is TGTGCCAGCAGTTTAATGACGTATAGGAGCTCCTACGAGCAGTACTTC.

This clone came up once. This chain's CDR3 is CASIDRGRTYEQYF. Written as DNA, the CDR3 is TGTGCCAGCATTGACAGGGGGCGAACCTACGAGCAGTACTTC. The gene calls are TRBV28 and TRBJ2-7, with TRBD1 matching over 10 bases. The CDR3 runs 14 residues. After removal of 7 bases from V and 2 bases from J, the junction contained 5 bases not matched to a gene. Germline-derived CDR1 and CDR2 are MDHEN and SYDVKM.